This T cell receptor (beta chain) comes out of a study of shared clonotypes between healthy human individuals. Study-level information: The people who gave samples were two women and three men aged 18 to 49.

Method: immunoSEQ multiplex PCR; TCRdb's copy keeps in-frame clones and lacks some. This sample has about 2,500,000 clones, with around 90% found just once. Germline V gives CDR1 GTSNPN, CDR2 SVGIG (reference sequence). Trimming shortened V by 6 bases and J by 0 bases, and 14 bases separated the two germline ends. The CDR3 contains 14 residues. As to this clone: Antigen specificity is unknown.

Whole-study results and caveats: Generally, estimated richness proved larger in naive subsets than it did in memory subsets.

The receptor's source is a man between 18 and 29 years old in good health. Sequenced input: naive CD4+ T cells sorted from blood. As for subset: CD45RA+ positively selected. The rearrangement joins TRBV30 to TRBJ1-1; D ambiguous. As DNA, the CDR3 is TGTGCCTGTGGTTATGGACCCATGAACACTGAAGCTTTCTTT. It encodes CACGYGPMNTEAFF.